The 6 T cell receptor beta chains below all came from one sample that was sequenced in a study of CD8+CD57+ T cells in acquired aplastic anemia. Genomic DNA, the template, was used for profiling of the TCR beta VDJ and CDR3. TCRdb re-derived calls from the reads in MiXCR, one entry per CDR3 protein. This table holds under 200,000 distinct CDR3 sequences, roughly 47% found once. The specimen was sorted CD4+, CD8+, or CD8+CD57+ T cells (not recorded which) from PBMCs. These receptors were taken from a human donor in good health.

The CDR3 protein is CASTFYGYTF. As DNA, the CDR3 is TGCGCCAGCACCTTCTATGGCTACACCTTC. This chain uses TRBV5-1 with TRBJ1-2, with unresolved D. From germline, CDR1 is SGHRS and CDR2 YFSETQ. The V gene lost 6 bases and the J gene lost 4 bases, with 4 bases spanning the gap. The CDR3 is 10 residues long.

This clonotype was seen repeatedly, ten times or more. The gene calls are TRBV20-1 and TRBJ2-7; D is unclear. The CDR3 runs 12 residues. The germline V gene encodes CDR1 DFQATT and CDR2 SNEGSKA (reference sequence). V was cut by 3 bases and J by 2 bases, with 8 bases left in between. The chain's CDR3 is CSARENTYEQYF. The CDR3 DNA follows: TGCAGTGCTAGGGAGAATACCTACGAGCAGTACTTC.

The rearrangement uses TRBV5-1 and TRBJ2-3; TRBD1 agrees at 9 bases. The V gene end was trimmed by 6 bases and the J gene end by 3 bases; junction bases not matched to a gene: 8. Germline lookup yields CDR1 SGHRS and CDR2 YFSETQ. The CDR3 sequence is 15 residues long. The CDR3 bases are TGCGCCAGCACTAAGGGGACAGGGTTTACAGATACGCAGTATTTT. Translated: CASTKGTGFTDTQYF.

This clonotype has only one observation. The V gene is TRBV5-6, the J gene TRBJ2-3; D unclear. Germline values: CDR1 SGHDT, CDR2 YYEEEE. The CDR3 is made up of 13 amino acids. As DNA, the CDR3 is TGTGCAATTAGTTTTGGCAGCACAGATACGCAGTATTTT. It translates to CAISFGSTDTQYF. The full variable domain, its missing parts supplied by reference TRBV5-6 and TRBJ2-3, is DAGVTQSPTHLIKTRGQQVTLRCSPKSGHDTVSWYQQALGQGPQFIFQYYEEEERQRGNFPDRFSGHQFPNYSSELNVNALLLGDSALYLCAISFGSTDTQYFGPGTRLTVL.

The CDR3 DNA follows: TGTGCCAGCTCACCAGAACGCATGAACACTGAAGCTTTCTTT. Residues: CASSPERMNTEAFF. V is TRBV18 and J is TRBJ1-1; D ambiguous. Germline V CDR1 and CDR2: KGHSH, LQKENI. The CDR3 extends over 14 amino acids. The V and J ends lost 2 bases and 0 bases respectively, with 7 bases between them.

This clonotype occurred a few times. This chain connects TRBV29-1 to TRBJ2-5, with 7 bases that match TRBD1. The CDR3 contains 14 residues. Germline trimming cut 4 bases from V and 4 bases from J; bases unmatched to any gene: 9. Germline V gene sequence: CDR1 SQVTM, CDR2 ANQGSEA. The DNA of the CDR3 is TGCAGCGTTGGGCAGACAGGGACGTCAGAGACCCAGTACTTC. Encoded protein: CSVGQTGTSETQYF.